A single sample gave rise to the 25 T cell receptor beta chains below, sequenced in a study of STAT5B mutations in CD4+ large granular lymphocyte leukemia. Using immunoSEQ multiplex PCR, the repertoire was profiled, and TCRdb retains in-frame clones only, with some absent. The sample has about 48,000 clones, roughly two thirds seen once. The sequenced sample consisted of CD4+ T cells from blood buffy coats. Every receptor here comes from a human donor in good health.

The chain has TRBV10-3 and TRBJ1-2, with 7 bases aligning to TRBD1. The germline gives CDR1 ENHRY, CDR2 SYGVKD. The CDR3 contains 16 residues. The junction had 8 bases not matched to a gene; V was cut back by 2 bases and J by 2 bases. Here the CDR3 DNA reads TGTGCCATCAGTGAGGTGTTAGGGACAGAGAACTATGGCTACACCTTC. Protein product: CAISEVLGTENYGYTF.

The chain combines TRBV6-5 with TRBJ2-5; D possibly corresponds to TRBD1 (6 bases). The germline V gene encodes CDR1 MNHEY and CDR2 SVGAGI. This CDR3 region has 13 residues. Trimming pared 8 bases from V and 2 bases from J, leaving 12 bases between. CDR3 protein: CASAGQPQETQYF. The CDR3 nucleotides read TGTGCCAGCGCCGGACAGCCACAAGAGACCCAGTACTTC.

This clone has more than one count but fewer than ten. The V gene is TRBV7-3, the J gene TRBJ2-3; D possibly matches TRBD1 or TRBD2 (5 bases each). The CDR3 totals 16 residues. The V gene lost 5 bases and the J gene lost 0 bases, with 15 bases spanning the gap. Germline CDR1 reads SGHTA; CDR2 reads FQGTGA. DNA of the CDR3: TGTGCCAGCAGCGTACTAGGGACGCCTAGCACAGATACGCAGTATTTT. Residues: CASSVLGTPSTDTQYF.

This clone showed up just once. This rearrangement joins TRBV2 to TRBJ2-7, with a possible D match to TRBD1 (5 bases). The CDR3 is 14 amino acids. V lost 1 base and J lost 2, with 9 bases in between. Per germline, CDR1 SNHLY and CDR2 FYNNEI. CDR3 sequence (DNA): TGTGCCAGCAGTGAAGAGGGGCACCCCTACGAGCAGTACTTC. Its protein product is CASSEEGHPYEQYF. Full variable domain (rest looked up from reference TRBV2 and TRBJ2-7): EPEVTQTPSHQVTQMGQEVILRCVPISNHLYFYWYRQILGQKVEFLVSFYNNEISEKSEIFDDQFSVERPDGSNFTLKIRSTKLEDSAMYFCASSEEGHPYEQYFGPGTRLTVT.

CDR3 sequence reads: CASSHGYEQYF. CDR3 DNA: TGTGCCAGCAGCCACGGGTACGAGCAGTACTTC. This rearrangement joins TRBV7-8 to TRBJ2-7; no firm D call. The germline V gene has CDR1 SGHVS and CDR2 FQNEAQ. V was clipped by 5 bases and J by 4 bases, with 6 bases between them. CDR3 length equals 11 residues.

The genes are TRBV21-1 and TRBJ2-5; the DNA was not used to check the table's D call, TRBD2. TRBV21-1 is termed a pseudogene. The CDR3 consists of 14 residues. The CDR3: CASSKRLTQETQYF. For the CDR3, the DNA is TGTGCCAGCAGCAAGAGGCTGACTCAAGAGACCCAGTACTTC.

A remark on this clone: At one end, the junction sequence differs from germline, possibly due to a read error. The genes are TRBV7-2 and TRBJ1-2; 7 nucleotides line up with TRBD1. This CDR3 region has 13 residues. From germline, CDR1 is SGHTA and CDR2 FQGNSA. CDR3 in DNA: TGTGCCAGCAGCTTAGACGAATTGACAGGGCCAGCCTTC. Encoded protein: CASSLDELTGPAF.

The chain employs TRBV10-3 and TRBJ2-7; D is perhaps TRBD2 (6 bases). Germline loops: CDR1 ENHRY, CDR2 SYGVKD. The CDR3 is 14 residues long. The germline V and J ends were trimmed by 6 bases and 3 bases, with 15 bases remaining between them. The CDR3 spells CAISGGDSVYEQYF. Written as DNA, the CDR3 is TGTGCCATCAGCGGAGGGGACTCTGTCTACGAGCAGTACTTC.

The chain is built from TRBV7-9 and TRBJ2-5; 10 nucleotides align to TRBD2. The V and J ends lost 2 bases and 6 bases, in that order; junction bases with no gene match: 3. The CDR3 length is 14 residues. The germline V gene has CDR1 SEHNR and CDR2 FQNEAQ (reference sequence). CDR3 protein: CASSLSGGAQTQYF. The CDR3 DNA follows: TGTGCCAGCAGCTTAAGCGGGGGGGCCCAGACCCAGTACTTC.

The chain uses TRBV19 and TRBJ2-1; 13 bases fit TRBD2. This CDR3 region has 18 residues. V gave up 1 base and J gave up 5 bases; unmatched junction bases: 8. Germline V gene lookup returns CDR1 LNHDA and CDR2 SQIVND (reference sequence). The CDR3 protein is CASSIGTSGGARNNEQFF. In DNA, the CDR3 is TGTGCCAGTAGTATAGGCACTAGCGGGGGGGCAAGAAACAATGAGCAGTTCTTC.

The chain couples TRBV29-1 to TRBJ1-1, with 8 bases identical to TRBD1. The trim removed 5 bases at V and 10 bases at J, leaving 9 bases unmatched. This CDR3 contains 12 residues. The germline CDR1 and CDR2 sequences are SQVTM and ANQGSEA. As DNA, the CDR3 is TGCAGCGTTTTCGGACAGGGAGCGACAGCTTTCTTT. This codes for CSVFGQGATAFF.

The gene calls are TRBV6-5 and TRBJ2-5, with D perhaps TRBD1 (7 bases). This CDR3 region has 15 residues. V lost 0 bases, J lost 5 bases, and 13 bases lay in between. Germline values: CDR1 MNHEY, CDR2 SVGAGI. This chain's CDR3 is CASSYSQGGGETQYF. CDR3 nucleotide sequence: TGTGCCAGCAGTTACTCTCAGGGGGGTGGCGAGACCCAGTACTTC.

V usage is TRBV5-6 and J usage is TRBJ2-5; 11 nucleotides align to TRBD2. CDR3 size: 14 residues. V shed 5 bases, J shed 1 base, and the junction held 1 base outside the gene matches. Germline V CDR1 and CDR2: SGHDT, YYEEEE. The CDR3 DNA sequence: TGTGCCAGCAGGGGGACTAGCGGCCAAGAGACCCAGTACTTC. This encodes CASRGTSGQETQYF.

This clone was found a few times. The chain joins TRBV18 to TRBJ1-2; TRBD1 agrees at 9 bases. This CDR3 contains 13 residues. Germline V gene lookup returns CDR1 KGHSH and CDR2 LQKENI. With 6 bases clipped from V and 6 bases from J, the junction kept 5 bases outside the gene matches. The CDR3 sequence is CASSRQGEDGYTF. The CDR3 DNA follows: TGTGCCAGCTCTAGACAGGGGGAAGATGGCTACACCTTC.

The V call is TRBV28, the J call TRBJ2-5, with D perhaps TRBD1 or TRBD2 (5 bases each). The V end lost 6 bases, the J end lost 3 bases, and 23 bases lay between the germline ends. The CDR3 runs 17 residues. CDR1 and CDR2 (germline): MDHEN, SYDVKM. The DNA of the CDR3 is TGTGCCAGCAGCCCGGTGAACGGGGCAGAGGGAAAAGAGACCCAGTACTTC. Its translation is CASSPVNGAEGKETQYF.

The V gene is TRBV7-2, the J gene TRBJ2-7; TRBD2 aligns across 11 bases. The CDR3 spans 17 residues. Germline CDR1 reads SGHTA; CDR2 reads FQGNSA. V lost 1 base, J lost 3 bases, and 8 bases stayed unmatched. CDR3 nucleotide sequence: TGTGCCAGCAGCTTAGGGGGTGCTAGCGGGGGGCTCTACGAGCAGTACTTC. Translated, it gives CASSLGGASGGLYEQYF.

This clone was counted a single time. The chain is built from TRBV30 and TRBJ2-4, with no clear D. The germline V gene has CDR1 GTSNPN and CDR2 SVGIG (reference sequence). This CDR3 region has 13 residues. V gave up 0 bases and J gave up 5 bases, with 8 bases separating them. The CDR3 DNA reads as TGTGCCTGGAGTGTACCCCCTCAAAACATTCAGTACTTC. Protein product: CAWSVPPQNIQYF.

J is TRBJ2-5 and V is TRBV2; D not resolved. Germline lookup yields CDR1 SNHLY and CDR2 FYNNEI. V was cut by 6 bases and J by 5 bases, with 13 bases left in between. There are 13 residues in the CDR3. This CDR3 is CASRGGDRETQYF. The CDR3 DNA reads TGTGCCAGCAGGGGCGGTGATCGGGAGACCCAGTACTTC.

CDR3 nucleotide sequence: TGCAGCGTTGTGAGCCCCCCGAACACCGGGGAGCTGTTTTTT. Translating it yields CSVVSPPNTGELFF. V gene TRBV29-1 combines with J gene TRBJ2-2; D remains unclear. Germline V gene lookup returns CDR1 SQVTM and CDR2 ANQGSEA. The CDR3 runs to 14 residues. Trimming removed 4 bases at V and 0 bases at J, with 9 bases between.

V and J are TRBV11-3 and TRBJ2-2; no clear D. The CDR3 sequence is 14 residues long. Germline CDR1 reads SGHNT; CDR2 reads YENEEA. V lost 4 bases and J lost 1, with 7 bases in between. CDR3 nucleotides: TGTGCCAGCAGCTACGACGGGAACACCGGGGAGCTGTTTTTT. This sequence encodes CASSYDGNTGELFF.

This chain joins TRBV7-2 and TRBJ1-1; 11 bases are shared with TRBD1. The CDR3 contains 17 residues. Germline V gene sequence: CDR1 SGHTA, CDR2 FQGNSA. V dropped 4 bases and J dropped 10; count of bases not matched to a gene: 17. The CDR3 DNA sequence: TGTGCCAGCAGCTCACCCGGGACAGGGGGTTTCACACTGGGAGCTTTCTTT. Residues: CASSSPGTGGFTLGAFF. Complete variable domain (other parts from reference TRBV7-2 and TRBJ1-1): GAGVSQSPSNKVTEKGKDVELRCDPISGHTALYWYRQSLGQGLEFLIYFQGNSAPDKSGLPSDRFSAERTGGSVSTLTIQRTQQEDSAVYLCASSSPGTGGFTLGAFFGQGTRLTVV.

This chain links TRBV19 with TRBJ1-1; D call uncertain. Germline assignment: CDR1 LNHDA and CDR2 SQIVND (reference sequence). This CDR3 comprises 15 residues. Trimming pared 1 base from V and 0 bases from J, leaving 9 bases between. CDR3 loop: CASSIGAPMNTEAFF. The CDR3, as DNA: TGTGCCAGTAGTATAGGGGCACCAATGAACACTGAAGCTTTCTTT.

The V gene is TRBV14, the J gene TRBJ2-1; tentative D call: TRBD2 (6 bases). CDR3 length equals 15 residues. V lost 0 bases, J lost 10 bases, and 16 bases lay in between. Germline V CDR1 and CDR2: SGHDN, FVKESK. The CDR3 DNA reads TGTGCCAGCAGCCAAGATCCGGCGGGGAAGCGAGAGCAGTTCTTC. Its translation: CASSQDPAGKREQFF.

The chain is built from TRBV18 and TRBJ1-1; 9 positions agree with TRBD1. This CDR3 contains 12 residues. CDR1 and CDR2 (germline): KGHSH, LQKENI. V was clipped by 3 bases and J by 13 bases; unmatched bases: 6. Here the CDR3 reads CASSPPGQGIFF. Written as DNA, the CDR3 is TGTGCCAGCTCACCCCCGGGACAGGGCATTTTCTTT.

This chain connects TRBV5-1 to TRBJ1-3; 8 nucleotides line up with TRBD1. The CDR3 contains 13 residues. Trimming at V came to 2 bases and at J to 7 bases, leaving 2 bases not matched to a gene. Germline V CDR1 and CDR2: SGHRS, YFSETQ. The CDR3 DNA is TGCGCCAGCAGCTTCCAGGGGGCGAACACCATATATTTT. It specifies CASSFQGANTIYF.